This TCR beta chain came from a study of cytomegalovirus exposure and HLA in healthy donors (dated by TCRdb to about 2017). Describing the broader study: An earlier analysis of approximately 550 of the donors reported approximately 270 Gb of sequence data and 117 million unique TCR beta sequences from about 179 million T cells. The aim of the study was to test whether cataloging public T cell receptors could identify signatures of past pathogen exposure. The number of donors typed differed by locus, with 629-630 for A, B, C, DRB1 and DQB1, about 500 for DQA1, 606 for DPA1, and roughly 450 for DPB1. In an earlier analysis of 550 to 700 of the donors, high-throughput TCR beta sequencing was used to judge whether each TCR beta V gene segment behaved as functional or pseudogenic. Of the roughly 430 genotyped donors, around 81% fell in the genetic ancestry cluster associated with self-reported Caucasian donors. Across some 400 genotyped donors of the cohort, an average of about 220,000 unique TCR beta nucleotide sequences per donor were sequenced, and about a sixth of those sequences were non-productive. Alongside the repertoire data, information on donor age, sex, ethnicity and CMV serostatus was compiled. A later analysis re-examined previously published TCR beta repertoires from around 670 donors and added high-resolution HLA genotyping to investigate patterns of TCR occurrence. A separate validation cohort of 100 to 150 different subjects was used in addition to the roughly 670-subject first cohort. All discovery cohort repertoires had been generated on a single sequencing platform. The study profiled the T cell repertoires of 500 to 800 subjects by immunosequencing and related them to cytomegalovirus serostatus. The later analysis used no new phenotypic data to find candidate immune exposures, relying instead on TCR beta sequences and their occurrence across donors. Both class I and class II loci were covered by HLA typing, at four-digit resolution. Roughly 5 DR-DQ haplotypes were handled as single units for association and clustering because linkage in the cohort was strong. An early release covering 550 to 700 HLA-typed donors comprised roughly 300 gigabases of sequencing data and tens of millions of unique TCR sequences. A later genetic analysis took genome-wide SNP genotypes for about three fifths of the roughly 670 donors and used that subset as a discovery cohort. The study combined high-throughput TCR immunosequencing, statistical association of individual TCRs with disease status, and machine learning to predict cytomegalovirus infection status. Overall study results and their limits: The sequencing pipeline was judged likely to have produced a cluster of highly shared sequence variants as a technical artifact. Most TCR sequences were observed very rarely across donors, whereas some public TCRs were present in many individuals. For the cohort, immune exposure information was limited to CMV serostatus. According to a later genetic analysis, donors in an Asian-associated ancestry cluster had fewer N-insertions in productive TCRs than the roughly 700-donor mean. Because some donors lacked HLA typing at each locus, the association tests relied only on the typed subset. A few of the identified cytomegalovirus-associated TCR beta chains were confirmed in vitro to be specific for cytomegalovirus antigens. A further reported finding was that TCR beta sequences accurately predicted the HLA-A and HLA-B alleles for most subjects in the first cohort. According to a later analysis, most CMV-associated TCR beta chains appeared to be HLA-restricted, and the HLA associations seemed to be driven largely by CMV exposure. In a later analysis, HLA-associated TCR beta chains showed more clonal expansion and lower generation probabilities than non-associated chains that were equally common. The cohort was sequenced for TCR beta chains only, and without alpha or paired-chain data the features that could be detected were limited. The study listed 150 to 200 TCR beta chains as associated with cytomegalovirus. Sequencing depth was assumed to be roughly uniform across donors in the presence/absence analyses, though that assumption may not hold. Some IMGT-functional V segments, including TRBV6-2 and TRBV6-3, could not be distinguished by the 87-base-pair reads and were therefore excluded. An association between a missense DCLRE1C variant and V-gene and J-gene trimming of TCR beta chains was found in a later genetic analysis and replicated in an independent cohort. According to a later analysis, parvovirus B19, influenza, CMV and Epstein-Barr virus appeared linked to several top co-occurrence clusters. Cytomegalovirus status was reported to be diagnosed by the classifier with high specificity and sensitivity in both the original and validation cohorts. The earlier analysis of some 540 of the donors excluded 15 to 20 rarely observed V segments, including chromosome 9 orphons, because counts were too low. In a later analysis, TCR association rates were found to vary across HLA loci, with the most associated TCRs seen for DRB1 alleles and the fewest for HLA-C alleles. The authors suggested that the approach could potentially be extended to other disease states and immunological phenotypes. Specific HLA alleles were associated with 15,000 to 20,000 TCR beta sequences at a false discovery rate of 0.05 in a later analysis. An earlier analysis of approximately 530 of the donors showed that most TCR beta V segments appeared in productive rearrangements either about 90% or about 30% of the time, which broadly matched IMGT annotations. Correlated functional status among segregating V segments might be attributable to linkage disequilibrium, but an unknown experimental factor could not be ruled out. Strong co-occurrence of HLA alleles, especially DR and DQ, made assigning TCR associations to individual alleles difficult.

Taken from cysteine to phenylalanine, the CDR3 has 15 residues. The read is trimmed to its CDR3 DNA, 45 bases read in frame from base 1. V is pared back by 5 bases and J by 0 bases, with 13 bases lying between the germline termini. CDR1 and CDR2 (LGHNT, FRNRAP) derive from the germline V gene. Library construction relied on the immunoSEQ multiplex PCR assay. For the multiplex PCR, a mixture combining 60 forward primers for TCR Vbeta segments and 13 reverse primers for TCR Jbeta segments was used. The CDR3 region of rearranged TCR beta genes was amplified from genomic DNA by a multiplex PCR assay. The Illumina HiSeq System was used to sequence the amplified TCR beta libraries as 87-base-pair reads. As for the authors' bioinformatics: A later analysis counted about 82 million unique TCR beta chains across the 650 to 700 repertoires, and around 9.9 million of these chains were shared by at least two donors. To remove PCR and sequencing errors, raw reads were error-corrected and collapsed into unique sequences using a nearest-neighbor algorithm that merged closely related sequences. To assign V, D and J gene segments, CDR3 sequences were aligned to IMGT reference sequences. For a sequence to be retained, a match of at least six nucleotides to both a V gene segment and a J gene segment was required. Rearrangements were called productive when the CDR3 lacked stop codons and stayed in frame with V and J; all others were non-productive. CDR3 was defined by IMGT convention, running from the second conserved V-encoded cysteine to the conserved J-encoded phenylalanine. The earlier analysis of about 610 of the donors excluded any sequence lacking an unambiguous match to a single V gene segment. In an earlier analysis of some 590 of the donors, a V segment was called functional when productive rearrangements were above 56.7%, and segregating when the standard deviation between donors exceeded 5%. A statistical classification framework was built to diagnose cytomegalovirus status from the catalog of TCR beta chain sequences. In a later analysis, V and J genes were assigned by comparing TCR nucleotide sequences against IMGT/GENE-DB human TR gene sequences. Using the TCRdist pipeline, a later analysis assigned CDR3 sequences along with most-parsimonious VDJ recombination scenarios. A later analysis defined each TCR beta chain by its CDR3 amino acid sequence plus V-gene family, and excluded reads lacking a unique V-gene family. In a later analysis, 450 to 600 highly shared, low-generation-probability nucleotide sequences were removed to address suspected cross-contamination and a sequencing artifact. A later analysis calculated a clonal expansion index for each public chain from normalized within-repertoire ranks of inferred template counts. Generation probabilities in a later analysis came from a VDJ recombination model fitted to out-of-frame rearrangements, and those results were checked against IGoR. Hypergeometric tests were used in a later analysis to score TCR-TCR, TCR-HLA and TCR-CMV co-occurrence, with a repertoire-size bias correction applied to the TCR pairs. In a later analysis, false discovery rates were estimated by permuting HLA or CMV assignments 20 times. In a later analysis, co-occurring TCRs were grouped using DBSCAN, with TCRdist sequence similarity added in when clustering inside HLA-allele-positive subsets. Repertoires with fewer than 30,000 or more than 120,000 public chains, plus five repertoires with anomalous nucleotide sharing, were excluded from co-occurrence clustering. This immuneACCESS table, as held by TCRdb, lists in-frame sequences with V and J called but not all clones. Of the missing ones, under half trace to an unresolved V gene in checked studies; the others have no known cause. V and J calls plus clone size are reproduced from that table; the DNA served to infer D and trimming. This sample's records show approximately 110,000 clones. The ten largest make up roughly 3.7% of the sample.

The cohort was made up of 500 to 800 healthy bone marrow donors. At the time of sampling, every cohort member was nominally healthy, though immune exposures that went unrecorded were likely present. The donor was CMV seronegative and belonged to the group of over 350 seronegative cohort members. A peripheral blood sample was collected from each donor, and TCR beta sequencing was performed on peripheral blood mononuclear cells. Genomic DNA extraction from the blood cell samples was performed with the Qiagen DNeasy Blood Extraction Kit. Comments on this clone: The antigen this receptor binds is unknown.

The sequence links TRBV12-5 to TRBJ1-1; a tentative D call is TRBD1 (6 bases match). The source is a man younger than 45 in good health and CMV-seronegative. The material sequenced was PBMCs. The DNA reads TGTGCTAGTGGTCCCCCTAGGGGGATGAACACTGAAGCTTTCTTT. It codes for CASGPPRGMNTEAFF.